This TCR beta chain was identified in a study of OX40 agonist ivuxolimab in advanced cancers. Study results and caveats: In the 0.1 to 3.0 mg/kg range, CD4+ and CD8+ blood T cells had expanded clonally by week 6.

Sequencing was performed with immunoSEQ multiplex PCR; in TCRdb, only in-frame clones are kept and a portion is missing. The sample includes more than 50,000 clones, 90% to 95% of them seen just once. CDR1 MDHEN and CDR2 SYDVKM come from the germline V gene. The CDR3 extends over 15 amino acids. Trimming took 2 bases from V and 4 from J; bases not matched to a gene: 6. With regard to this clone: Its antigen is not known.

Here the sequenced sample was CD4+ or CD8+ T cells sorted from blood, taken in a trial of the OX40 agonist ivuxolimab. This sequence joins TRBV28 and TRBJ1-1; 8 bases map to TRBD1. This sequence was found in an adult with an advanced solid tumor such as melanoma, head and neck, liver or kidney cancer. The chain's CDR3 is CASSLTDRGSTEAFF. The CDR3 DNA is TGTGCCAGCAGTTTAACCGACAGGGGCAGCACTGAAGCTTTCTTT.